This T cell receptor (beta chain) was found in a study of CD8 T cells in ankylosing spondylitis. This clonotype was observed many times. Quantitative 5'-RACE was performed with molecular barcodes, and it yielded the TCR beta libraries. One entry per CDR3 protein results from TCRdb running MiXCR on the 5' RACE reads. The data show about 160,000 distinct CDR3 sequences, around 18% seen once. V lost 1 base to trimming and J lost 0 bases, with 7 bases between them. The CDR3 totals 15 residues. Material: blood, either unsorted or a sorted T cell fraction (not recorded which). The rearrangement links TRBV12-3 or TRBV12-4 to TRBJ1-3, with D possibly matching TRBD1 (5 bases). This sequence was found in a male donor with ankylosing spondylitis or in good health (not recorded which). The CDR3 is CASSLGGISGNTIYF. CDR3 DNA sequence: TGTGCCAGCAGTTTAGGGGGCATCTCTGGAAACACCATATATTTT.